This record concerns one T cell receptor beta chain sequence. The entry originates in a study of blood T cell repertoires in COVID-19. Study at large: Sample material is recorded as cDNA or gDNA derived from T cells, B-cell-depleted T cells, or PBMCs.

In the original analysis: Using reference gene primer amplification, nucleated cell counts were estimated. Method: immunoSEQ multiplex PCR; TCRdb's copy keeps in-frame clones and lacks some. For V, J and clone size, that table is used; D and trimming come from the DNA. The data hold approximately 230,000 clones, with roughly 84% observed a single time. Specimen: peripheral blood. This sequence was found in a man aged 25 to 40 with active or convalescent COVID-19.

Here the CDR3 reads CASGPLGYNEQFF. The DNA for the CDR3 is TGTGCCAGCGGTCCCCTAGGCTACAATGAGCAGTTCTTC. The rearrangement uses TRBV27 and TRBJ2-1, with unresolved D. Germline CDR1 reads MNHEY; CDR2 reads SMNVEV (reference sequence). The CDR3 loop spans 13 amino acids. V was clipped by 8 bases and J by 3 bases, with 11 bases between them.